This TCR beta chain is from a study of CD4 T cells in relation to SARS-CoV-2 and coronaviruses. The table came from immunoSEQ multiplex PCR; TCRdb's copy has only in-frame clones and leaves some out. The sample carries 25,000 or so clones, around three quarters recorded once. The table lists this clone with a few counts. Its specificity is unknown. Before the COVID-19 pandemic, during about 2010-2018, CD4+ T cells were taken from unexposed donors. CD4+ T cells were isolated from the cells after 10 days of culture. The CDR3 loop spans 15 amino acids. Germline V lookup: CDR1 SGHNT, CDR2 YENEEA. The germline V and J ends were trimmed by 5 bases and 1 base, with 15 bases remaining between them.

The rearrangement joins TRBV11-3 to TRBJ2-7; D may be TRBD2 (5 bases). Sequenced sample: CD4+ T cells from PBMCs, cultured in vitro. The sequence was collected from a human donor in good health. CDR3 nucleotide sequence: TGTGCCAGCAGCCTGGGCGGAGGACCGTCCTACGAGCAGTACTTC. Translation: CASSLGGGPSYEQYF. The full variable domain, rest sourced from reference TRBV11-3 and TRBJ2-7, is EAGVVQSPRYKIIEKKQPVAFWCNPISGHNTLYWYLQNLGQGPELLIRYENEEAVDDSQLPKDRFSAERLKGVDSTLKIQPAELGDSAVYLCASSLGGGPSYEQYFGPGTRLTVT.